A single sample is the source of the 2 T cell receptor beta chains below, sequenced in a study of T-cell memory formation after mild COVID-19. TCRdb itself ran the 5' RACE reads through MiXCR, one entry per CDR3 protein. In the table there are about 270,000 distinct CDR3 sequences, 15% of which are singletons. Specimen: PBMCs or a T cell subset sorted from them (not recorded which). The receptors were gathered from an adult woman who had mild COVID-19 (a few samples of this study predate the infection). Cell type and time point are not known.

Written as DNA, the CDR3 is TGTGCCAGCAGCCGTCGTACCGGGACAGATATCTACGAGCAGTACTTC. It is translated as CASSRRTGTDIYEQYF. The chain joins TRBV12-3 or TRBV12-4 to TRBJ2-7; 7 bases agree with TRBD1. Losses at the gene ends were 6 bases for V and 3 bases for J; bases not matched to a gene: 14. This CDR3 spans 16 amino acids.

This chain links TRBV29-1 with TRBJ2-3; D call uncertain. Germline V gives CDR1 SQVTM, CDR2 ANQGSEA. The CDR3 is 12 residues long. Between the trimmed V and J ends, which lost 6 bases and 1 base, there was a span of 8 bases. CDR3 nucleotide sequence: TGCAGCGTCGCGGACGGCACAGATACGCAGTATTTT. It translates to CSVADGTDTQYF.